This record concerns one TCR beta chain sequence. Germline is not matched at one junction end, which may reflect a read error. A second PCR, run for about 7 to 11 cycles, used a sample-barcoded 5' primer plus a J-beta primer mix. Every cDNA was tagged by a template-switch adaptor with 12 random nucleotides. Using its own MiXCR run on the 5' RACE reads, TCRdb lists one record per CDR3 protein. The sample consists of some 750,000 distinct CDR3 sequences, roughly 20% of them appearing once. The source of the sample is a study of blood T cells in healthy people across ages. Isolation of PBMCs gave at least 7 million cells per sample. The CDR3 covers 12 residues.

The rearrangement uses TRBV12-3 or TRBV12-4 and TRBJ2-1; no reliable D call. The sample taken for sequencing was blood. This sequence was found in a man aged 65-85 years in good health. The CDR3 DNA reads TGTGCCTGCAGTTTAGCCGACAATGAGCAGTTCTTC. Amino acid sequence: CACSLADNEQFF.